This T cell receptor (beta chain) was recorded in a study of T cell responses to AZD1222 COVID-19 vaccine. Findings and caveats of the study: Baseline antibody screening turned up just six seropositive AZD1222 recipients. Unmutated variant regions are reportedly targeted by nearly half of spike-specific TCRs. Once two AZD1222 doses were given, Spike-specific TCR breadth and depth went up.

In the case of this clone: Antigen specificity is unknown.

CDR1 and CDR2 (germline): SGHAT, FQDESV (reference sequence). Trimming stripped 5 bases from V and 8 bases from J, with 10 bases between. The CDR3 has 12 residues. Libraries were prepared by immunoSEQ multiplex PCR; TCRdb keeps only in-frame clonotypes and omits some of them. The data hold 140,000 to 150,000 clones, with 92% observed a single time. The TCR originated in an adult who received the AZD1222 COVID-19 vaccine. The sample in question was peripheral blood, obtained 28 days after the second AZD1222 dose. The gene calls are TRBV11-1 and TRBJ1-3, with D unresolved. The CDR3 is CASSHYGDTIYF. The CDR3 DNA reads as TGTGCCAGCAGCCACTACGGGGACACCATATATTTT.